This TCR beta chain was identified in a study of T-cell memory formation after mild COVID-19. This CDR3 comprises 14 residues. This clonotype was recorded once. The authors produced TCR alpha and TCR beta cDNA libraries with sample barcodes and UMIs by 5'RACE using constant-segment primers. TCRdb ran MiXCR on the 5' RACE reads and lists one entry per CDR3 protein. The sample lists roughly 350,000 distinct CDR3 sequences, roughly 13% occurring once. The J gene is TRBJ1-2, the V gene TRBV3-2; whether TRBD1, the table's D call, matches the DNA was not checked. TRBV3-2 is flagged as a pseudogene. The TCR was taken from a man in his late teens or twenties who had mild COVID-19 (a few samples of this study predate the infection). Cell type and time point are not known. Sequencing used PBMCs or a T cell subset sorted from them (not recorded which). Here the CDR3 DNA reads TGTGCCAGCAGCCCGAGGGGAATACAAGTGGGCTACACCTTC. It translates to CASSPRGIQVGYTF.